This T cell receptor (beta chain) was recorded in a study of T-cell reconstitution after alpha-beta-depleted transplantation in children. Notes on the study in general: Hyperexpanded clones declined; after one year, newly produced T cells mostly supplied diversity. After transplant, high TCRbeta diversity at day 60 in some patients arose from surviving recipient T cells and thymic progenitors. Where alpha-beta T cells came from about two months after transplant was reportedly several hundred expanded graft clones.

CDR1 SGHRS and CDR2 YFSETQ come from the germline V gene. The junction had 7 bases not matched to a gene; V was cut back by 3 bases and J by 2 bases. This CDR3 comprises 15 residues. This sample's TCRbeta library carried unique molecular identifier barcodes. TCRdb reprocessed the PCR reads via MiXCR and lists one record per CDR3 protein. The table includes about 500,000 distinct CDR3 sequences, 10% to 12% detected once. This clonotype was counted a few times. Its antigen is undetermined. The V call is TRBV5-1, the J call TRBJ1-1, with TRBD1 identical over 7 bases. This TCR was sampled from a female patient under 10 years old who had a stem cell transplant for aplastic anemia, so the T cells may come from the graft donor. Sequencing was performed on PBMCs, mostly from graft donor cells, taken 180 days after TCRalphabeta/CD19-depleted stem cell transplant. CDR3 in amino acids: CASSWLDRANTEAFF. The CDR3 nucleotides are TGCGCCAGCAGCTGGCTTGACAGGGCCAACACTGAAGCTTTCTTT.